The 24 T cell receptor beta chains reported below all come from one sample, sequenced in a study of blood T cells in healthy people across ages (dated by TCRdb to 2013 to 2016). Preparation of the library involved 5' RACE. Sequenced using an Illumina HiSeq 2500. A second roughly 7 to 12 cycle PCR used a sample-barcoded 5' primer and a J-beta primer mix. TCRdb reprocessing: public reads trimmed at Q25 with fastp, clones called with MiXCR, in-frame beta chains kept. Rows with a matching CDR3 protein are joined into one entry that keeps the most common DNA and genes. The sample data list some 550,000 distinct CDR3 sequences, and under 55% of these were observed just once. The top ten clonotypes cover under 30% of the sample. Sequencing was carried out using blood. These receptors were collected from a man of 80 years or more in good health.

A word on this clonotype: This may be a read error, as it is one base from a much larger clone. V gene TRBV6-5 combines with J gene TRBJ2-1; D unresolved. The CDR3 spans 13 residues. Germline loops: CDR1 MNHEY, CDR2 SVGAGI. CDR3 nucleotides: TGTGCCAGCTTAAAGCCCGGCTACGATGAGCAGTTCTTC. The encoded protein is CASLKPGYDEQFF.

The chain employs TRBV5-1 and TRBJ2-1, with D tentatively TRBD1 (6 bases). Near its end, the DNA agrees better with TRBJ2-7, so the J call may be wrong. CDR1 and CDR2 from the germline V gene are SGHRS and YFSETQ. This CDR3 contains 16 residues. The DNA for the CDR3 is TGCGCCAGCAGCACCGGGACACCTAGCTCCTACAATGAGCAGTACTTC. Amino acids: CASSTGTPSSYNEQYF.

The chain is built from TRBV9 and TRBJ2-3, with 8 bases fitting TRBD2. The junction had 3 bases not matched to a gene; V was cut back by 2 bases and J by 1 base. This CDR3 has 15 amino acids. Germline lookup yields CDR1 SGDLS and CDR2 YYNGEE. CDR3: CASSVGLGGTDTQYF. The DNA of the CDR3 is TGTGCCAGCAGCGTGGGACTAGGAGGCACAGATACGCAGTATTTT.

Only one count was recorded for this clonotype. The CDR3 nucleotides are TGCGCCAGCAGCCAAGTCGAGGGGTATGGCTACACCTTC. This sequence encodes CASSQVEGYGYTF. The rearrangement links TRBV4-3 to TRBJ1-2; D is possibly TRBD1 (5 bases). Trimming pared 1 base from V and 5 bases from J, leaving 8 bases between. Germline CDR1 LGHNA, CDR2 YSLEER. The CDR3 contains 13 residues.

This clonotype came up a few times. The chain is built from TRBV5-6 and TRBJ1-1; maybe TRBD1 (6 bases). Trimming shortened V by 2 bases and J by 1 base, and 9 bases separated the two germline ends. This CDR3 has 14 residues. Germline values: CDR1 SGHDT, CDR2 YYEEEE. The DNA of the CDR3 is TGTGCCAGCAGCTTTGGCAGGGGGAACACTGAAGCTTTCTTT. It yields the protein CASSFGRGNTEAFF.

The table lists this clonotype with a few counts. This chain uses TRBV6-2 or TRBV6-3 with TRBJ2-7; D remains unclear. Germline assignment: CDR1 MNHEY and CDR2 SVGEGT. The CDR3 has 11 amino acids. Trimming removed 5 bases from V and 3 bases from J, with 5 bases in between. The CDR3 here is CASSDLYEQYF. DNA for the CDR3: TGTGCCAGCAGTGATCTCTACGAGCAGTACTTC.

This clonotype was observed many times. The chain is built from TRBV5-1 and TRBJ2-7; the match to TRBD1 covers 7 bases. Germline V gene data show CDR1 as SGHRS and CDR2 as YFSETQ. The CDR3 contains 13 residues. Trimming took 5 bases from V and 4 from J; bases not matched to a gene: 6. This chain's CDR3 is CASSSGQIYEQYF. The CDR3 DNA follows: TGCGCCAGCAGTTCGGGACAGATTTACGAGCAGTACTTC.

V usage is TRBV5-4 and J usage is TRBJ2-1, with 7 bases lining up with TRBD2. Looked up from germline, CDR1 is SGHNT and CDR2 is YYREEE (reference sequence). V trimming: 4 bases; J trimming: 2 bases; junction bases outside the gene matches: 6. The CDR3 has 15 amino acids. The CDR3 spells CASSPGGTTYNEQFF. CDR3 sequence (DNA): TGTGCCAGCAGCCCCGGAGGGACTACCTACAATGAGCAGTTCTTC.

CDR3 DNA sequence: TGTGCCAGCAGTACCTCAGGGGGGGGTGAAAAACTGTTTTTT. Its translation is CASSTSGGGEKLFF. This chain connects TRBV12-3 or TRBV12-4 to TRBJ1-4, with 7 positions matching TRBD1. Germline trimming cut 5 bases from V and 7 bases from J; bases unmatched to any gene: 7. This CDR3 is 14 amino acids long.

The chain joins TRBV29-1 to TRBJ1-1; perhaps TRBD1 as D (6 bases). Germline V gives CDR1 SQVTM, CDR2 ANQGSEA. V was clipped by 7 bases and J by 6 bases, with 21 bases between them. This CDR3 contains 14 residues. CDR3 amino acids: CSATGRLAKSEAFF. The CDR3 DNA sequence: TGCAGCGCCACAGGGCGTCTTGCGAAGTCTGAAGCTTTCTTT.

V usage is TRBV12-3 or TRBV12-4 and J usage is TRBJ2-1, with 7 bases matching TRBD1. V shed 6 bases, J shed 8 bases, and the junction held 13 bases outside the gene matches. The length of the CDR3 is 15 residues. CDR3 in DNA: TGTGCCAGCAGCCATGACAGGGCCCGATTGGATGAGCAGTTCTTC. This codes for CASSHDRARLDEQFF.

Worth noting for this clonotype: An end of the junction does not agree with germline; a read error may underlie this. V and J are TRBV7-7 and TRBJ2-1; 7 positions agree with TRBD1. The CDR3 covers 15 residues. Germline CDR1 and CDR2: SSHAT and FNYEAQ (reference sequence). The DNA for the CDR3 is TGTGCTAGCAGCGCCGGACAGGTTGCGTACAATGAGCAGTTCTTC. Protein sequence: CASSAGQVAYNEQFF.

In its sample, this clonotype was seen many times. The chain uses TRBV9 and TRBJ2-7, with D perhaps TRBD1 or TRBD2 (5 bases each). The CDR3 runs to 14 residues. The V gene's germline CDR1 is SGDLS and CDR2 YYNGEE. V was pared by 0 bases and J by 9 bases, with 16 bases between. CDR3 protein: CASSVESQRGPQYF. For the CDR3, the DNA is TGTGCCAGCAGCGTAGAGTCACAAAGGGGACCGCAGTACTTC. The full variable domain, rest sourced from reference TRBV9 and TRBJ2-7, is DSGVTQTPKHLITATGQRVTLRCSPRSGDLSVYWYQQSLDQGLQFLIQYYNGEERAKGNILERFSAQQFPDLHSELNLSSLELGDSALYFCASSVESQRGPQYFGPGTRLTVT.

On this clonotype: A read error may produce the germline difference seen at one junction end. The chain joins TRBV6-5 to TRBJ2-1; unclear D gene. The CDR3 has 15 amino acids. CDR1 is MNHEY and CDR2 is SVGAGI in the germline V gene. The CDR3 sequence: CASSVDPTPYNGQFF. In nucleotides, the CDR3 is TGTGCCAGCAGTGTGGACCCAACCCCGTACAATGGGCAGTTCTTC.

The chain joins TRBV7-8 to TRBJ2-5; D might be TRBD1 (5 bases). The DNA end is a closer match to TRBJ2-7, so the J assignment may be wrong. The CDR3 has 15 amino acids. CDR1 and CDR2 (germline): SGHVS, FQNEAQ. The CDR3 DNA sequence: TGTGCCAGCAGCCCCTCCCTTGGGGCGAACTACGAGCAGTACTTC. This gives the protein CASSPSLGANYEQYF.

V gene TRBV15 combines with J gene TRBJ1-2, with TRBD1 as a possible D gene (5 bases). Per the germline V gene, CDR1 is LNHNV and CDR2 is YYDKDF (reference sequence). CDR3 length: 12 residues. The germline V and J ends were trimmed by 5 bases and 4 bases, with 8 bases remaining between them. CDR3 in DNA: TGTGCCACCAGCGGCAGGGCCTATGGCTACACCTTC. It is translated as CATSGRAYGYTF.

The chain has TRBV20-1 and TRBJ2-2; 9 bases are shared with TRBD2. Germline V gives CDR1 DFQATT, CDR2 SNEGSKA (reference sequence). With V trimmed by 0 bases and J by 2 bases, 7 bases remained unmatched. This CDR3 is 17 amino acids long. CDR3 coding DNA: TGCAGTGCTAGAGATGGCCTAGCGGGGCCTAACACCGGGGAGCTGTTTTTT. It translates to CSARDGLAGPNTGELFF.

The chain couples TRBV20-1 to TRBJ2-1; no clear D. The CDR3 length is 15 residues. The ends were cut back, 3 bases at V and 12 bases at J, with 24 bases in the middle. Looked up from germline, CDR1 is DFQATT and CDR2 is SNEGSKA (reference sequence). Here the CDR3 reads CSASGHAAPTEAQFF. DNA for the CDR3: TGCAGTGCTAGCGGCCACGCAGCTCCTACGGAAGCGCAGTTCTTC.

The chain has TRBV9 and TRBJ2-1; the match to TRBD2 covers 8 bases. Germline V gene sequence: CDR1 SGDLS, CDR2 YYNGEE. The CDR3 runs 15 residues. With 3 bases clipped from V and 8 bases from J, the junction kept 10 bases outside the gene matches. In DNA, the CDR3 is TGTGCCAGCAGCGGAACGGGACTAGGACAATATGAGCAGTTCTTC. It is translated as CASSGTGLGQYEQFF.

The chain uses TRBV27 and TRBJ1-5, with D possibly matching TRBD1 (5 bases). Germline loops: CDR1 MNHEY, CDR2 SMNVEV (reference sequence). Trimming cost V 6 bases and J 6 bases, with 18 bases left between them. The CDR3 covers 15 residues. CDR3 nucleotides: TGTGCCAGCAGCTCGGGGTGGGCAGGGAGTCAGCCCCAGCATTTT. This sequence encodes CASSSGWAGSQPQHF.

This clonotype was picked up a small number of times. The chain employs TRBV12-3 or TRBV12-4 and TRBJ2-1; D ambiguous. The closer fit of TRBJ2-7 to the DNA end suggests the J call may be wrong. The CDR3 totals 13 residues. This CDR3 reads CASSLAGYNEQYF. DNA for the CDR3: TGTGCCAGCAGTTTAGCTGGATACAATGAGCAGTACTTC.

The J gene is TRBJ1-4, the V gene TRBV7-9; 7 bases are a match to TRBD1. Unmatched junction bases numbered 4, after V lost 1 base and J lost 8 bases. CDR1 SEHNR and CDR2 FQNEAQ come from the germline V gene (reference sequence). The CDR3 consists of 14 residues. CDR3 sequence reads: CASSLVTGYEKLFF. CDR3 bases: TGTGCCAGCAGCTTAGTGACAGGGTACGAAAAACTGTTTTTT.

This clonotype has just a few counts. The CDR3 coding sequence is TGCAGTGCTAGAGATCTGGGTTCTGGGGCCAACGTCCTGACTTTC. This gives the protein CSARDLGSGANVLTF. The chain links TRBV20-1 to TRBJ2-6; D gene ambiguous. With 0 bases removed from V and 1 base from J, the gap between germline ends came to 7 bases. The germline CDR1 and CDR2 sequences are DFQATT and SNEGSKA (reference sequence). The CDR3 is 15 amino acids.

This chain links TRBV5-1 with TRBJ2-3; 9 bases match TRBD2. V gave up 1 base and J gave up 1 base; unmatched junction bases: 7. The CDR3 spans 17 residues. The V gene's germline CDR1 is SGHRS and CDR2 YFSETQ. Written as DNA, the CDR3 is TGCGCCAGCAGCTTGCAGCTAGCGGGAACAGGCACAGATACGCAGTATTTT. It translates to CASSLQLAGTGTDTQYF.